This T cell receptor (beta chain) is drawn from a study of T-cell memory formation after mild COVID-19. Study outcomes and limitations: Nothing showed for sure that second-wave clones peaking on day 37 were SARS-CoV-2 specific.

Only a few counts were recorded for this clonotype. Antigen unknown. The CDR3 runs 14 residues. The ends lost 6 bases at V and 5 bases at J; junction bases unmatched: 8. Germline V gene lookup returns CDR1 MNHNY and CDR2 SVGAGI (reference sequence). From the 5' RACE reads, TCRdb called clonotypes with MiXCR, one entry per CDR3 protein. Here the sample spans 550,000 to 600,000 distinct CDR3 sequences, 15% to 20% being singletons. V and J are TRBV6-6 and TRBJ2-5, with TRBD2 identical over 8 bases. Sequencing input: PBMCs or a T cell subset sorted from them (not recorded which). This receptor was identified in an adult woman who had mild COVID-19 (a few samples of this study predate the infection). Cell type and time point are not known. The CDR3 sequence: CASRPGTRGETQYF. In DNA form, the CDR3 reads TGTGCCAGCAGACCCGGGACTAGGGGTGAGACCCAGTACTTC.